This entry lists 18 T cell receptor beta chains sequenced from one sample in a study of technical replicates of blood from a handful of donors. Clones were read by immunoSEQ multiplex PCR, and TCRdb kept only the in-frame ones, dropping some. The table has approximately 70,000 clones, 95% to 98% seen once; the top ten hold about 0.16%. Input material: T cells isolated from PBMCs. These receptors were taken from a human donor in good health.

The rearrangement uses TRBV7-9 and TRBJ2-2; D is undetermined. The CDR3 is made up of 12 amino acids. V lost 11 bases to trimming and J lost 4 bases, with 11 bases between them. The germline gives CDR1 SEHNR, CDR2 FQNEAQ (reference sequence). CDR3 in DNA: TGTGCCTGGTTGAACGGCACCGGGGAGCTGTTTTTT. This translates into CAWLNGTGELFF.

The CDR3 protein is CASTAGLLGSPLHF. For the CDR3, the DNA is TGTGCCAGTACGGCAGGGCTACTGGGTTCACCCCTCCACTTT. V is TRBV19 and J is TRBJ1-6, with D maybe TRBD1 (5 bases). The CDR3 is 14 amino acids. V shed 7 bases and J shed 9 bases, with 16 bases lying between them. Germline V CDR1 and CDR2: LNHDA, SQIVND (reference sequence).

The chain's CDR3 is CSASGRADEQFF. The CDR3 nucleotides read TGCAGCGCAAGCGGGAGGGCCGATGAGCAGTTCTTC. The chain employs TRBV29-1 and TRBJ2-1; 10 bases match TRBD2. J gave up 8 bases and V 7 bases, and 5 bases lay outside the gene matches. The CDR3 has 12 residues. Germline lookup yields CDR1 SQVTM and CDR2 ANQGSEA.

V gene TRBV5-1 combines with J gene TRBJ2-1; the D gene is possibly TRBD1 (7 bases). This CDR3 spans 14 amino acids. Looked up from germline, CDR1 is SGHRS and CDR2 is YFSETQ. V lost 0 bases to trimming and J lost 12 bases, with 16 bases between them. The CDR3 loop reads CASSLAGSGGGQFF. In DNA, the CDR3 is TGCGCCAGCAGCTTGGCCGGTTCAGGGGGAGGGCAGTTCTTC.

The chain combines TRBV6-1 with TRBJ1-4; weak D call: TRBD1 (6 bases). The V end lost 6 bases, the J end lost 2 bases, and 10 bases lay between the germline ends. Per the germline V gene, CDR1 is MNHNS and CDR2 is SASEGT. The CDR3 covers 14 residues. The CDR3 bases are TGTGCCAGCAGCGTCCAGGGGACTAATGAAAAACTGTTTTTT. Its translation is CASSVQGTNEKLFF.

The V call is TRBV9, the J call TRBJ2-1; TRBD2 agrees at 12 bases. The CDR3 contains 18 residues. Germline V lookup: CDR1 SGDLS, CDR2 YYNGEE. V lost 0 bases and J lost 0; bases outside the gene matches: 4. The CDR3 protein is CASSVGLAGGRSYNEQFF. CDR3 sequence (DNA): TGTGCCAGCAGCGTAGGCCTAGCGGGGGGGCGCTCCTACAATGAGCAGTTCTTC.

This clone occurred once. The gene calls are TRBV7-9 and TRBJ1-1, with 8 bases matching TRBD1. There are 13 residues in the CDR3. After removal of 5 bases from V and 8 bases from J, the junction contained 7 bases not matched to a gene. The germline V gene encodes CDR1 SEHNR and CDR2 FQNEAQ (reference sequence). CDR3 region: CASSPWTGTEAFF. DNA for the CDR3: TGTGCCAGCAGCCCGTGGACAGGGACCGAAGCTTTCTTT.

This clone appeared a single time. The chain combines TRBV30 with TRBJ2-3; D is ambiguous. Deletions cut 1 base from V and 3 bases from J, with 5 bases between. CDR1 and CDR2 (germline): GTSNPN, SVGIG (reference sequence). The CDR3 spans 12 residues. The CDR3 protein is CAWSESTDTQYF. The DNA of the CDR3 is TGTGCCTGGAGTGAATCAACAGATACGCAGTATTTT. Full variable domain (remainder filled in from reference TRBV30 and TRBJ2-3): SQTIHQWPATLVQPVGSPLSLECTVEGTSNPNLYWYRQAAGRGLQLLFYSVGIGQISSEVPQNLSASRPQDRQFILSSKKLLLSDSGFYLCAWSESTDTQYFGPGTRLTVL.

The chain couples TRBV19 to TRBJ1-2, with TRBD1 as a possible D gene (5 bases). There are 14 residues in the CDR3. V dropped 5 bases and J dropped 2 bases, with 12 bases sitting between them. Germline V gives CDR1 LNHDA, CDR2 SQIVND (reference sequence). In nucleotides, the CDR3 is TGTGCCAGTAGTCCGAGACAGACCAACTATGGCTACACCTTC. Protein: CASSPRQTNYGYTF.

The V gene is TRBV6-1, the J gene TRBJ1-4; D is unresolved. The CDR3 is 14 amino acids. The V gene's germline CDR1 is MNHNS and CDR2 SASEGT. The germline V and J ends were trimmed by 10 bases and 8 bases, with 20 bases remaining between them. CDR3 loop: CATTDLTFVEKLFF. In DNA form, the CDR3 reads TGTGCCACAACCGATTTGACATTCGTCGAAAAACTGTTTTTT.

The chain uses TRBV27 and TRBJ2-5; TRBD2 is a possible D gene (6 bases). Trimming removed 3 bases from V and 7 bases from J, with 18 bases in between. Germline CDR1 is MNHEY and CDR2 is SMNVEV (reference sequence). The CDR3 is 15 amino acids. The CDR3 bases are TGTGCCAGCAGTTTGGACTACCAAAGAATATCGACCCAGTACTTC. Protein product: CASSLDYQRISTQYF.

The chain employs TRBV6-1 and TRBJ2-1; tentatively, D is TRBD2 (6 bases). The CDR3 length is 17 residues. Germline V gives CDR1 MNHNS, CDR2 SASEGT. V lost 1 base to trimming and J lost 5 bases, with 18 bases between them. This chain's CDR3 is CASSEGTWEARNNEQFF. The CDR3 region has the DNA TGTGCCAGCAGTGAAGGTACGTGGGAGGCTCGAAACAATGAGCAGTTCTTC.

The genes are TRBV2 and TRBJ2-1; a weak D match, TRBD1 (6 bases). CDR1 is SNHLY and CDR2 is FYNNEI in the germline V gene. The CDR3 spans 15 residues. V lost 6 bases and J lost 0, with 12 bases in between. The CDR3 DNA reads TGTGCCAGCAGATCCGGGACATTCTCCTACAATGAGCAGTTCTTC. This codes for CASRSGTFSYNEQFF.

The rearrangement links TRBV19 to TRBJ2-3; D perhaps matches TRBD2 (6 bases). This CDR3 contains 17 residues. Germline V gives CDR1 LNHDA, CDR2 SQIVND (reference sequence). Trimming took 6 bases from V and 1 from J, leaving 20 bases between them. CDR3 region: CASSPVQATGGTDTQYF. The CDR3 DNA follows: TGTGCCAGTAGCCCAGTACAGGCCACGGGGGGCACAGATACGCAGTATTTT.

The chain employs TRBV4-1 and TRBJ2-1; 8 bases are a match to TRBD2. The CDR3 extends over 18 amino acids. The V gene's germline CDR1 is MGHRA and CDR2 YSYEKL. V shed 3 bases and J 4 bases; nucleotides not matched to a gene: 14. The CDR3 loop is CASSQSGLAYTTYNEQFF. CDR3 DNA: TGCGCCAGCAGCCAGAGCGGACTAGCCTACACAACATACAATGAGCAGTTCTTC.

The J gene is TRBJ2-7, the V gene TRBV29-1; TRBD1 matches 8 bases. The CDR3 totals 13 residues. Trimming took 3 bases from V and 1 from J; bases not matched to a gene: 2. In germline, CDR1 is SQVTM, CDR2 ANQGSEA. The CDR3 nucleotides read TGCAGCGTTGAGGGACAGGCTTCCTACGAGCAGTACTTC. Its protein product is CSVEGQASYEQYF.

This chain uses TRBV9 with TRBJ2-7; 11 positions match TRBD2. The CDR3 runs to 21 residues. Germline V gives CDR1 SGDLS, CDR2 YYNGEE. The V segment lost 4 bases and the J segment 3 bases; nucleotides outside the gene matches: 24. The CDR3 region is CASSPYARQGTGTSGYYEQYF. CDR3 DNA sequence: TGTGCCAGCAGCCCCTACGCCAGACAGGGGACCGGGACTAGCGGATACTACGAGCAGTACTTC.

This rearrangement joins TRBV6-5 to TRBJ2-7, with TRBD1 matching 8 bases. Trimming at V came to 3 bases and at J to 2 bases, leaving 6 bases not matched to a gene. The CDR3 has 15 residues. The germline gives CDR1 MNHEY, CDR2 SVGAGI. CDR3: CASSYSVGQAYEQYF. The CDR3 DNA reads as TGTGCCAGCAGTTATTCTGTGGGACAGGCCTACGAGCAGTACTTC.